The clone carrying this T cell receptor beta chain turned up a few times. Its antigen is not identified. This specimen comes from a study of T cell repertoires in cytomegalovirus infection. As for the study in general: HLA-B-restricted CMV epitopes that are well studied were used alongside recently identified HLA-C-restricted ones. Carrying CMV and the relevant HLA type showed in public TCR beta signatures.

Trimming pared 5 bases from V and 1 base from J, leaving 14 bases between. The CDR3 covers 15 residues. The V gene's germline CDR1 is LNHDA and CDR2 SQIVND (reference sequence). Each CDR3 protein gets one entry after TCRdb re-called the reads with MiXCR. The sample carries some 940,000 distinct CDR3 sequences, around 29% recorded once. Study-wide results and limits: Pooled public TCR beta family frequency picked out CMV carriers with the relevant HLA. CMV-specific TCR beta clonotypes restricted by HLA-C dominated the ex vivo response.

Sequenced material: cultured CD8+ T cells from PBMCs, taken from culture after CMV antigen stimulation. The source of this sequence is a human donor in good health (CMV status not recorded). Some clones in this sample may be carry-over from other donors' samples. The chain couples TRBV19 to TRBJ1-1; D is unclear. CDR3 sequence: CASSLSPTPNTEAFF. The DNA for the CDR3 is TGTGCCAGTAGTTTGTCCCCTACACCGAACACTGAAGCTTTCTTT.